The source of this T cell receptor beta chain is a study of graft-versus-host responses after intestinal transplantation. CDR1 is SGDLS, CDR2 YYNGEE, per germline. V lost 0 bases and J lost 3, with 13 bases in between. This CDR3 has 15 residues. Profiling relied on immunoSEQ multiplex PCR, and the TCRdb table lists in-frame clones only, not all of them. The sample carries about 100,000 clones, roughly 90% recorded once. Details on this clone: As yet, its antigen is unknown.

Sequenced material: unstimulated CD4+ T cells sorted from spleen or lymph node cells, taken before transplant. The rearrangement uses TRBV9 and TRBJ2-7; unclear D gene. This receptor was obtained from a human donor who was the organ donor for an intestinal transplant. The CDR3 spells CASSVGPGILYEQYF. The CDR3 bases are TGTGCCAGCAGCGTAGGTCCAGGCATACTCTACGAGCAGTACTTC.